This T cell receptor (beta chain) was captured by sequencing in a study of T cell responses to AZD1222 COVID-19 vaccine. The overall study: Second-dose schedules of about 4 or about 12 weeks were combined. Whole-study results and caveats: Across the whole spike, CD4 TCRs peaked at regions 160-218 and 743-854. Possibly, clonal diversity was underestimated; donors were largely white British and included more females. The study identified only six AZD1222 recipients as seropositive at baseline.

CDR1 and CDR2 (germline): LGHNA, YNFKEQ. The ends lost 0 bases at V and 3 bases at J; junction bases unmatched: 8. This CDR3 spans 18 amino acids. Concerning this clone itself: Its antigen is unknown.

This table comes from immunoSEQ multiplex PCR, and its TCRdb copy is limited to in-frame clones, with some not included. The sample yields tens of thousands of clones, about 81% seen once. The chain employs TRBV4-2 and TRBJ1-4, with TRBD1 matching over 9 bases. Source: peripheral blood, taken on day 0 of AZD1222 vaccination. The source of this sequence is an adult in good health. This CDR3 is CASSQDWGTGSPNEKLFF. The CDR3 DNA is TGTGCCAGCAGCCAAGATTGGGGGACAGGGAGCCCTAATGAAAAACTGTTTTTT.